The sequence of this T cell receptor (beta chain) was determined in a study of cytomegalovirus exposure and HLA in healthy donors. Concerning this clone itself: Antigen specificity is unknown.

60 Vbeta and 13 Jbeta primers were used in PCR. The repertoire was sequenced with immunoSEQ multiplex PCR; TCRdb's copy has only in-frame clones and lacks some. The sample consists of about 190,000 clones, about 80% of them appearing once. Study findings and constraints: Sequencing likely generated an artifact that appeared as a cluster of highly shared sequence variants.

The clonotype comes from a woman aged 25 to 39 in good health and CMV-seronegative. The sequencing input was PBMCs.

The CDR3 reads CASSFEAVSSYEQYF. The CDR3 nucleotides are TGTGCCAGCAGCTTCGAGGCGGTCAGCTCCTACGAGCAGTACTTC. The J gene is TRBJ2-7, the V gene TRBV7-2; D remains unclear. The germline V gene encodes CDR1 SGHTA and CDR2 FQGNSA. V lost 3 bases and J lost 0, with 12 bases in between. The CDR3 is made up of 15 amino acids. Full variable domain (remainder filled in from reference TRBV7-2 and TRBJ2-7): GAGVSQSPSNKVTEKGKDVELRCDPISGHTALYWYRQSLGQGLEFLIYFQGNSAPDKSGLPSDRFSAERTGGSVSTLTIQRTQQEDSAVYLCASSFEAVSSYEQYFGPGTRLTVT.